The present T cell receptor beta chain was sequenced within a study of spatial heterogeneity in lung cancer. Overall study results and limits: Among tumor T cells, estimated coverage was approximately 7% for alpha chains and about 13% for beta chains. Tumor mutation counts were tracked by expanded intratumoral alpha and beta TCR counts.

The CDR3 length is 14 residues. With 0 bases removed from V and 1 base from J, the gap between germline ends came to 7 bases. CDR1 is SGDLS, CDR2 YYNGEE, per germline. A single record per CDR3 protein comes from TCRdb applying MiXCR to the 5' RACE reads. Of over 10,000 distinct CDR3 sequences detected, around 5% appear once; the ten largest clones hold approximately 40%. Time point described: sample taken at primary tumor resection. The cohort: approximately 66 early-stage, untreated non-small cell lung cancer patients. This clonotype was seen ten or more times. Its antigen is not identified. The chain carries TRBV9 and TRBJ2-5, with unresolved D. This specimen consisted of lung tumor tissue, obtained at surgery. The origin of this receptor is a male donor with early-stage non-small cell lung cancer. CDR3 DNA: TGTGCCAGCAGCGTAGGCCAGGCCCAAGAGACCCAGTACTTC. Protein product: CASSVGQAQETQYF.